This T cell receptor (beta chain) was captured in a study of T cell responses to AZD1222 COVID-19 vaccine. This CDR3 spans 15 amino acids. The V end was cut by 1 base, the J end by 0 bases, with 10 bases between. CDR1 and CDR2 from the germline V gene are MNHEY and SVGEGT. Study-level results: Among vaccine-associated CD4 TCRs, coverage spanned spike, with dominance at 160-218 and 743-854.

Measured with immunoSEQ multiplex PCR; TCRdb has only the in-frame clones, and not every one. The repertoire has about 140,000 clones, 85% to 95% of them found once; the top ten carry 9% to 15%. Comment on this clone: Its antigen is not known.

This clonotype was sampled from an adult who had recovered from COVID-19. The chain carries TRBV6-2 or TRBV6-3 and TRBJ2-7; unclear D gene. The source was peripheral blood, collected after recovery from COVID-19. In DNA, the CDR3 is TGTGCCAGCAGTTACTTGGGCGGTTTCTCCTACGAGCAGTACTTC. This codes for CASSYLGGFSYEQYF.